This T cell receptor beta chain was captured by sequencing in a study of PD-L1 blockade in urothelial cancer. Study context: Blood analysis took place 3 weeks (second dose) and 6 weeks after treatment start. Blood gave a median 141,255 T cells. Findings and caveats of the study: Better survival was predicted when blood TCR clonality before treatment fell below the median.

To note about this clone: Its antigen is not known.

The data were produced by immunoSEQ multiplex PCR, yet TCRdb's version contains in-frame clones alone and is incomplete. This sample has fewer than 45,000 clones, with around 80% found just once. Each patient gave between 1 and 8 samples, pretreatment and on-treatment. Source: PBMCs, taken around atezolizumab (anti-PD-L1) treatment. The receptor was isolated from a man between 65 and 85 years old with urothelial cancer.

This chain's CDR3 is CASSIAGGPSGNTIYF. CDR3 bases: TGCGCCAGCAGCATTGCAGGGGGCCCCTCTGGAAACACCATATATTTT. V usage is TRBV5-1 and J usage is TRBJ1-3; TRBD1 matches 8 bases. The trim removed 4 bases at V and 0 bases at J, leaving 6 bases unmatched. From germline, CDR1 is SGHRS and CDR2 YFSETQ. This CDR3 is 16 amino acids long.